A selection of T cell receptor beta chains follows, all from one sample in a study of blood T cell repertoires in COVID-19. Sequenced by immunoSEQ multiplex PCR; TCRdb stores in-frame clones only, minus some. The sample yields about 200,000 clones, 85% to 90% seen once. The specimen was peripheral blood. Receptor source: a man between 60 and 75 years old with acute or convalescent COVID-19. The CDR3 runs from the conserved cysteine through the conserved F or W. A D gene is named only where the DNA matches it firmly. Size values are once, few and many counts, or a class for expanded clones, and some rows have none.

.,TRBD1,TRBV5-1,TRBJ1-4,CASSAGTGVLVEKLFF,TGCGCCAGCAGCGCGGGGACAGGCGTATTGGTTGAAAAACTGTTTTTT
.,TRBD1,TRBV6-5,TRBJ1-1,CASSNPGQPNTEAFF,TGTGCCAGCAGCAATCCGGGACAGCCGAACACTGAAGCTTTCTTT
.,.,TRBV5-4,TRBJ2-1,CASSLYWSGDYNEQFF,TGTGCCAGCAGCTTGTACTGGTCGGGGGATTACAATGAGCAGTTCTTC
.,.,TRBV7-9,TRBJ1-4,CASSLGSGTPLANEKLFF,TGTGCCAGCAGCTTAGGTTCCGGGACACCTTTGGCTAATGAAAAACTGTTTTTT
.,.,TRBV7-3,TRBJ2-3,CASSLRRADTQYF,TGTGCCAGCAGCTTAAGGCGGGCAGATACGCAGTATTTT
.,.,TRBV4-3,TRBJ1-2,CASSQDAGDRGGYTF,TGCGCCAGCAGCCAAGATGCAGGGGATCGGGGTGGCTACACCTTC
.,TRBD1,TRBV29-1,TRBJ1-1,CSASTGGGTEAFF,TGCAGCGCAAGCACAGGGGGCGGCACTGAAGCTTTCTTT
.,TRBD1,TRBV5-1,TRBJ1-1,CASSLLPSGQGVTEAFF,TGCGCCAGCAGCTTGTTACCATCGGGACAGGGGGTCACTGAAGCTTTCTTT
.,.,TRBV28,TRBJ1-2,CASSLSLGVNYGYTF,TGTGCCAGCAGTTTGTCCCTAGGGGTTAACTATGGCTACACCTTC
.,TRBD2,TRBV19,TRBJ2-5,CASSRTSVETQYF,TGTGCCAGTAGCCGGACTAGCGTAGAGACCCAGTACTTC
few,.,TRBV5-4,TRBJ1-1,CASSPGHQNMNTEAFF,TGTGCCAGCAGCCCGGGACACCAAAACATGAACACTGAAGCTTTCTTT
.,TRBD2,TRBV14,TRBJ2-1,CASSQDWGGQFF,TGTGCCAGCAGCCAAGATTGGGGGGGGCAGTTCTTC
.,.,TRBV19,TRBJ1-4,CASNRGSTANEKLFF,TGTGCCAGTAATCGTGGTTCCACGGCTAATGAAAAACTGTTTTTT
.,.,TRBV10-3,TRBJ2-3,CATVPQVPDTQYF,TGTGCCACCGTTCCCCAGGTCCCAGATACGCAGTATTTT
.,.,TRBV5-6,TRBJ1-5,CASSRRGNQPQHF,TGTGCCAGCTCCCGGAGGGGCAATCAGCCCCAGCATTTT
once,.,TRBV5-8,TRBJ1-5,CASSLTTGYPYSNQPQHF,TGTGCCAGCAGCCTTACTACAGGCTATCCCTATAGCAATCAGCCCCAGCATTTT
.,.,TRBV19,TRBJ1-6,CASSGSGGVNSPLHF,TGTGCCAGTAGTGGGTCTGGGGGCGTTAATTCACCCCTCCACTTT
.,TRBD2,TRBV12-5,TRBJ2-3,CASGLFGGAGDTQYF,TGTGCTAGTGGTTTATTCGGGGGGGCCGGGGATACGCAGTATTTT
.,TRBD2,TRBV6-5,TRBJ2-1,CASRGASGANEQFF,TGTGCCAGCCGCGGGGCTAGCGGGGCAAATGAGCAGTTCTTC
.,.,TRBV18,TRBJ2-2,CASSPGEGLNGELFF,TGTGCCAGCTCACCCGGAGAAGGACTTAACGGGGAGCTGTTTTTT
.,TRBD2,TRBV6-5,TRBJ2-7,CASRLGTSGLYEQYF,TGTGCCAGCAGACTAGGGACTAGCGGATTATACGAGCAGTACTTC
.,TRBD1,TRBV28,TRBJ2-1,CASSYGGQGVYEQFF,TGTGCCAGCAGTTATGGCGGACAGGGCGTGTATGAGCAGTTCTTC
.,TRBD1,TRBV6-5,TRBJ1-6,CASRDRQGKGSPLHF,TGTGCCAGCAGGGACCGACAGGGGAAGGGATCACCCCTCCACTTT
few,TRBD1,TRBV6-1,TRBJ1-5,CASSDPWTGSSNQPQHF,TGTGCCAGCAGTGACCCCTGGACAGGCAGTAGCAATCAGCCCCAGCATTTT
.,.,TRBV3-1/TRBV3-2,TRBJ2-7,CASSQNPTQTYEQYF,TGTGCCAGCAGCCAAAACCCGACACAGACCTACGAGCAGTACTTC
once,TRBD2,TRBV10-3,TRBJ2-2,CAISRGGVTGELFF,TGTGCCATATCCCGCGGGGGGGTAACCGGGGAGCTGTTTTTT
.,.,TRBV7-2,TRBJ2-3,CASSKSRAGGTDTQYF,TGTGCCAGCAGCAAGAGCCGGGCCGGGGGAACAGATACGCAGTATTTT
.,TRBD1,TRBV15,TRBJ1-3,CATSRATGWGNTIYF,TGTGCCACCAGCAGAGCGACAGGGTGGGGAAACACCATATATTTT
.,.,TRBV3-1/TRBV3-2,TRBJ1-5,CASSQDFFGDQPQHF,TGTGCCAGCAGCCAAGATTTTTTCGGGGATCAGCCCCAGCATTTT
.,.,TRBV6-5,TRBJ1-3,CASRLGLSDGNTIYF,TGTGCCAGCAGGTTGGGCCTTTCAGACGGAAACACCATATATTTT
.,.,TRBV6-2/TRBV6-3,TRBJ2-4,CASSLRVGGDIQYF,TGTGCCAGCAGCCTCCGCGTCGGTGGAGACATTCAGTACTTC
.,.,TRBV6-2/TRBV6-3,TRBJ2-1,CASSYSSGGWDEQFF,TGTGCCAGCAGTTACTCCTCGGGGGGCTGGGATGAGCAGTTCTTC
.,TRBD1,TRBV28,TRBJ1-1,CASSPRTGWQAFF,TGTGCCAGCAGTCCACGGACAGGGTGGCAAGCTTTCTTT
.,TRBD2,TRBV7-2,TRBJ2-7,CASSLARFGGAVEQYF,TGTGCCAGCAGCTTAGCGCGGTTCGGGGGGGCGGTCGAGCAGTACTTC
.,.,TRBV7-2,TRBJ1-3,CASSLGQGQTIYF,TGTGCCAGCAGCTTGGGGCAGGGCCAAACCATATATTTT
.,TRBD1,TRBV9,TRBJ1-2,CASSVAGGGDNYGYTF,TGTGCCAGCAGCGTAGCGGGAGGGGGCGATAACTATGGCTACACCTTC
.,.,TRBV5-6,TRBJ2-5,CASSLARGARSQETQYF,TGTGCCAGCAGCTTGGCCCGGGGGGCGCGATCCCAAGAGACCCAGTACTTC
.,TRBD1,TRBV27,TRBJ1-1,CASSLTGGVNTEAFF,TGTGCCAGCAGTTTAACAGGGGGGGTGAACACTGAAGCTTTCTTT
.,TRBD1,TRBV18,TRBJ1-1,CASSPRQGVGTEAFF,TGTGCCAGCTCACCAAGACAGGGGGTGGGAACTGAAGCTTTCTTT
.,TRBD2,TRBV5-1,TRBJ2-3,CARSGRGGITDTQYF,TGCGCCCGCAGTGGGCGGGGGGGCATCACAGATACGCAGTATTTT
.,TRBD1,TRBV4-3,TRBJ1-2,CASSLEFNRGQGYTF,TGCGCCAGCAGCCTGGAATTCAACAGGGGGCAGGGCTACACCTTC
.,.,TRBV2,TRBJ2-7,CASRNNRDPSYEQYF,TGTGCCAGCAGGAACAACAGGGACCCCTCCTACGAGCAGTACTTC
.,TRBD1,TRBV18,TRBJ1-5,CASSSGTGFEPQHF,TGTGCCAGCTCCTCCGGGACAGGGTTCGAGCCCCAGCATTTT
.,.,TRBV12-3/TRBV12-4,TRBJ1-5,CASSFTANQPQHF,TGTGCCAGCAGTTTCACAGCTAATCAGCCCCAGCATTTT
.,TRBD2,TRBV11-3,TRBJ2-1,CASSLTGLAGGPFTYNEQFF,TGTGCCAGCAGCTTGACCGGACTAGCGGGGGGCCCTTTTACCTACAATGAGCAGTTCTTC
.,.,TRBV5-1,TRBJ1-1,CASSSGQFATEAFF,TGCGCCAGCAGCTCCGGACAGTTCGCCACTGAAGCTTTCTTT
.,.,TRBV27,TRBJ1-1,CASSLTPPSIIGTEAFF,TGTGCCAGCAGTTTAACCCCCCCTAGTATAATAGGCACTGAAGCTTTCTTT
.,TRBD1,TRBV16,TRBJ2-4,CASSPDTTGTKNIQYF,TGTGCCAGCAGCCCCGACACGACAGGGACCAAAAACATTCAGTACTTC
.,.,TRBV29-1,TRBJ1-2,CSVHVWLWGYTF,TGCAGCGTTCATGTTTGGCTGTGGGGCTACACCTTC
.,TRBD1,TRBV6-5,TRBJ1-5,CASSPGTGNQPQHF,TGTGCCAGCAGTCCCGGGACAGGGAATCAGCCCCAGCATTTT